These 11 T cell receptor beta chains were all obtained from the same sample, sequenced in a study of graft-versus-host responses after intestinal transplantation. Generated by immunoSEQ multiplex PCR, the TCRdb table keeps only in-frame clones and is missing some. Of 25,000 to 30,000 clones detected, around 90% appear once; the ten largest clones hold 11%. The sequences come from PBMCs, collected around 62 weeks after intestinal transplantation. These TCRs come from a human patient who received an intestinal transplant, so some T cells may come from the graft donor.

The chain joins TRBV21-1 to TRBJ2-7; the listed D gene, TRBD1, was not tested against the DNA. TRBV21-1 is a listed pseudogene. This CDR3 spans 18 amino acids. CDR3 residues: CASSRPLVGTGGCHEQYF. The CDR3 bases are TGTGCCAGCAGCAGACCCCTTGTTGGGACAGGGGGCTGCCACGAGCAGTACTTC.

V usage is TRBV4-1 and J usage is TRBJ2-2; the D is unclear. CDR1 MGHRA and CDR2 YSYEKL come from the germline V gene. The CDR3 is made up of 13 amino acids. V was pared by 3 bases and J by 7 bases, with 9 bases between. CDR3 amino acids: CASSQGFSGELFF. The DNA for the CDR3 is TGCGCCAGCAGCCAGGGATTCAGCGGGGAGCTGTTTTTT.

V is TRBV10-1 and J is TRBJ2-1; 14 bases agree with TRBD2. Per the germline V gene, CDR1 is WNHNN and CDR2 is SYGVQD (reference sequence). V lost 6 bases, J lost 9 bases, and 10 bases stayed unmatched. This CDR3 has 16 residues. This CDR3 reads CASRGTSGSGGIEQFF. DNA for the CDR3: TGCGCCAGCAGGGGGACTAGCGGGAGTGGAGGGATTGAGCAGTTCTTC.

This chain links TRBV28 with TRBJ2-5; 8 positions agree with TRBD1. Germline V gene sequence: CDR1 MDHEN, CDR2 SYDVKM. The trim removed 5 bases at V and 5 bases at J, leaving 10 bases unmatched. The CDR3 has 15 residues. The CDR3 DNA follows: TGTGCCAGCAGTACCGCAGGGGGCAGTTCGGAGACCCAGTACTTC. Encoded protein: CASSTAGGSSETQYF.

V usage is TRBV4-1 and J usage is TRBJ1-1; D remains unclear. Trimming took off 0 bases at V and 8 bases at J, with 16 bases between the two ends. The CDR3 runs to 15 residues. Germline CDR1 reads MGHRA; CDR2 reads YSYEKL. The CDR3 coding sequence is TGCGCCAGCAGCCAAGAGGTAGGGTGGCGTCCCGAAGCTTTCTTT. Protein product: CASSQEVGWRPEAFF.

The sample holds one count of this clone. V and J are TRBV2 and TRBJ1-2; TRBD1 might be the D (5 bases). Trimming stripped 8 bases from V and 2 bases from J, with 12 bases between. The CDR3 sequence is 13 residues long. Germline V lookup: CDR1 SNHLY, CDR2 FYNNEI. The chain's CDR3 is CASGSGPNYGYTF. DNA for the CDR3: TGTGCCAGCGGTTCGGGACCCAACTATGGCTACACCTTC.

V is TRBV7-9 and J is TRBJ1-2; D gene unclear. Germline V gives CDR1 SEHNR, CDR2 FQNEAQ (reference sequence). The CDR3 consists of 14 residues. V was trimmed by 1 base and J by 0 bases, leaving 6 bases between them. The CDR3 nucleotides read TGTGCCAGCAGCTTAGTCGGACCTAACTATGGCTACACCTTC. Protein: CASSLVGPNYGYTF. Filled out from reference TRBV7-9 and TRBJ1-2, the complete variable domain reads DTGVSQNPRHKITKRGQNVTFRCDPISEHNRLYWYRQTLGQGPEFLTYFQNEAQLEKSRLLSDRFSAERPKGSFSTLEIQRTEQGDSAMYLCASSLVGPNYGYTFGSGTRLTVV.

The V gene is TRBV7-8, the J gene TRBJ2-5; D is tentatively TRBD1 or TRBD2 (5 bases each). The CDR3 sequence is 14 residues long. V lost 1 base to trimming and J lost 5 bases, with 11 bases between them. The germline V gene encodes CDR1 SGHVS and CDR2 FQNEAQ. The CDR3 DNA sequence: TGTGCCAGCAGCTTAGGGGGGAGTGGGGAGACCCAGTACTTC. It encodes CASSLGGSGETQYF.

The CDR3 reads CASSRGQGAAGNTIYF. CDR3 in DNA: TGCGCCAGCAGTCGGGGACAGGGGGCGGCTGGAAACACCATATATTTT. The V and J genes are TRBV4-1 and TRBJ1-3, with TRBD1 matching 12 bases. The germline V gene encodes CDR1 MGHRA and CDR2 YSYEKL. This CDR3 region has 16 residues. The trim removed 6 bases at V and 2 bases at J, leaving 5 bases unmatched.

This clone occurred once. This chain uses TRBV6-6 with TRBJ2-3; D gene uncertain. CDR3 size: 12 residues. V lost 4 bases and J lost 3, with 5 bases in between. Germline assignment: CDR1 MNHNY and CDR2 SVGAGI (reference sequence). CDR3 DNA: TGTGCCAGCAGTTCAACAACAGATACGCAGTATTTT. Translated, it gives CASSSTTDTQYF.

This chain links TRBV4-3 with TRBJ1-2; D gene ambiguous. Germline V gene sequence: CDR1 LGHNA, CDR2 YSLEER. V was shortened by 0 bases and J by 4 bases, with 15 bases between the two germline ends. The CDR3 has 16 amino acids. The CDR3 DNA is TGCGCCAGCAGCCAAGAGGCGGGCAGCCCTTCCTATGGCTACACCTTC. This gives the protein CASSQEAGSPSYGYTF.